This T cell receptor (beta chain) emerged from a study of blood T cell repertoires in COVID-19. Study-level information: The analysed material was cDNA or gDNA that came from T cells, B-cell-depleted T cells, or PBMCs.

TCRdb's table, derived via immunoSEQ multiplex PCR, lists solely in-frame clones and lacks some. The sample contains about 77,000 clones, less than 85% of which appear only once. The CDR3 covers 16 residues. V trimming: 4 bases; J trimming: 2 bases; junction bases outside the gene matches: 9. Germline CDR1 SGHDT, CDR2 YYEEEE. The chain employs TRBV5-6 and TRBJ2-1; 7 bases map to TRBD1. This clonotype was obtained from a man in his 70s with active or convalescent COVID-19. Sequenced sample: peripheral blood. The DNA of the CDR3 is TGTGCCAGCAGCACAGGGACAGACGCAGCCTACAATGAGCAGTTCTTC. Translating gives CASSTGTDAAYNEQFF.